This T cell receptor (beta chain) was sequenced during a study of cytomegalovirus exposure and HLA in healthy donors. Study outcomes and limitations: According to reports, the classifier identified cytomegalovirus status with high specificity and sensitivity. An analysis was carried out at a later point. It showed that HLA-associated TCR beta chains were more clonally expanded than equally common non-associated chains. Analyses of presence/absence relied on an assumption of roughly uniform sequencing depth across donors.

The donors gave bone marrow, and they were healthy. The germline gives CDR1 LGHNA, CDR2 YNFKEQ. Trimming at V came to 3 bases and at J to 5 bases, leaving 18 bases not matched to a gene. There are 19 residues in the CDR3. It was with 60 Vbeta and 13 Jbeta primers that the PCR ran. Here immunoSEQ multiplex PCR was the method, and the copy in TCRdb shows in-frame clones only, minus some. Of around 100,000 clones in the sample, roughly 75% were seen once. With respect to this clone: The antigen is not known.

The sequencing input was PBMCs. This receptor was taken from a man aged 25-45 years in good health and CMV-seronegative. The rearrangement joins TRBV4-2 to TRBJ2-2; TRBD2 matches 7 bases. The CDR3 here is CASSHPEGMGGSETGELFF. The CDR3 DNA reads as TGTGCCAGCAGCCATCCCGAGGGTATGGGGGGGTCAGAGACCGGGGAGCTGTTTTTT.